Following are 30 T cell receptor beta chains from one sample sequenced in a study of cytomegalovirus exposure and HLA in healthy donors. PCR involved 60 Vbeta and 13 Jbeta primers. Using immunoSEQ multiplex PCR, the repertoire was profiled, and TCRdb retains in-frame clones only, with some absent. The table lists 50,000 to 65,000 clones, 72% of them singletons. Sequencing input: PBMCs. The receptors derive from a woman aged 50 to 60 in good health and CMV-seropositive.

The chain carries TRBV10-3 and TRBJ2-7; 9 bases align to TRBD1. Germline-derived CDR1 and CDR2 are ENHRY and SYGVKD. The CDR3 runs 15 residues. V dropped 0 bases and J dropped 4; count of bases not matched to a gene: 4. In DNA form, the CDR3 reads TGTGCCATCAGTGAGTCGGACAGGGGCCATTACGAGCAGTACGTC. Its protein is CAISESDRGHYEQYV.

This chain uses TRBV5-1 with TRBJ2-5; a possible D gene is TRBD2 (5 bases). The CDR3 is 13 amino acids. From germline, CDR1 is SGHRS and CDR2 YFSETQ. Between the trimmed V and J ends, which lost 4 bases and 5 bases, there was a span of 12 bases. The CDR3 region has the DNA TGCGCCAGCAGCCCACTCGGACTGGAGACCCAGTACTTC. Translated, it gives CASSPLGLETQYF.

This clone was detected only once. This chain connects TRBV5-1 to TRBJ2-1, with TRBD2 matching 8 bases. The CDR3 extends over 15 amino acids. Germline CDR1 reads SGHRS; CDR2 reads YFSETQ. J was trimmed by 4 bases and V by 4 bases; bases with no gene match: 7. The chain's CDR3 is CASSHSGGAYNEQFF. The DNA of the CDR3 is TGCGCCAGCAGCCACAGCGGGGGCGCTTACAATGAGCAGTTCTTC.

This chain uses TRBV9 with TRBJ1-2; 9 bases fit TRBD1. There are 16 residues in the CDR3. CDR1 SGDLS and CDR2 YYNGEE come from the germline V gene. The trim removed 4 bases at V and 6 bases at J, leaving 13 bases unmatched. The CDR3: CASSPLGDRAADGYTF. Here the CDR3 DNA reads TGTGCCAGCAGCCCCCTTGGGGACAGGGCAGCGGATGGCTACACCTTC.

This chain connects TRBV19 to TRBJ1-5; 7 bases line up with TRBD1. This CDR3 spans 15 amino acids. V was clipped by 5 bases and J by 4 bases; unmatched bases: 8. Germline CDR1 reads LNHDA; CDR2 reads SQIVND (reference sequence). The chain's CDR3 is CASSLGTEGNQPQHF. CDR3 sequence (DNA): TGTGCCAGTAGTCTTGGGACAGAGGGGAATCAGCCCCAGCATTTT. The complete variable domain, with remaining parts taken from reference TRBV19 and TRBJ1-5, reads DGGITQSPKYLFRKEGQNVTLSCEQNLNHDAMYWYRQDPGQGLRLIYYSQIVNDFQKGDIAEGYSVSREKKESFPLTVTSAQKNPTAFYLCASSLGTEGNQPQHFGDGTRLSIL.

V usage is TRBV18 and J usage is TRBJ1-5, with unresolved D. The V gene's germline CDR1 is KGHSH and CDR2 LQKENI. Trimming removed 5 bases at V and 0 bases at J, with 11 bases between. The CDR3 has 15 amino acids. In DNA form, the CDR3 reads TGTGCCAGCTCAGACGGGTCGAATAGCAATCAGCCCCAGCATTTT. As protein: CASSDGSNSNQPQHF.

This clone has more than one count but fewer than ten. The chain joins TRBV28 to TRBJ1-5; D may be TRBD1 (6 bases). The V end lost 5 bases, the J end lost 4 bases, and 12 bases lay between the germline ends. Germline CDR1 is MDHEN and CDR2 is SYDVKM. The CDR3 covers 14 residues. The CDR3 is CASSRTVSNQPQHF. CDR3 DNA: TGTGCCAGCAGTCGGACAGTCTCGAATCAGCCCCAGCATTTT.

This clone was counted only a few times. J is TRBJ2-1 and V is TRBV6-1; 10 bases fit TRBD2. The CDR3 is made up of 16 amino acids. J gave up 6 bases and V 3 bases, and 8 bases lay outside the gene matches. Germline-derived CDR1 and CDR2 are MNHNS and SASEGT. CDR3 region: CASSEGLAGVFNEQFF. The DNA for the CDR3 is TGTGCCAGCAGTGAGGGGCTAGCGGGAGTTTTCAATGAGCAGTTCTTC.

The chain joins TRBV19 to TRBJ2-7; 9 bases are a match to TRBD1. CDR1 LNHDA and CDR2 SQIVND come from the germline V gene (reference sequence). Germline trimming cut 5 bases from V and 2 bases from J; bases unmatched to any gene: 4. The CDR3 runs 14 residues. The CDR3 DNA reads TGTGCCAGTAGTCTCGGGACAGGGACCTACGAGCAGTACTTC. Translated, it gives CASSLGTGTYEQYF.

V is TRBV7-2 and J is TRBJ2-3, with 8 bases aligning to TRBD2. The germline CDR1 and CDR2 sequences are SGHTA and FQGNSA. V dropped 5 bases and J dropped 5; count of bases not matched to a gene: 6. There are 14 residues in the CDR3. The CDR3 nucleotides read TGTGCCAGCAGCCGACTAGCGCAGAGAGATACGCAGTATTTT. Encoded protein: CASSRLAQRDTQYF.

CDR3 in amino acids: CASSLGATYEQYF. CDR3 nucleotide sequence: TGTGCCAGCAGTTTGGGGGCAACCTACGAGCAGTACTTC. This chain connects TRBV27 to TRBJ2-7, with a tentative D call TRBD1 (6 bases). This CDR3 has 13 residues. The germline gives CDR1 MNHEY, CDR2 SMNVEV (reference sequence). Trimming took 3 bases from V and 2 from J, leaving 8 bases between them.

The chain employs TRBV5-6 and TRBJ1-5; TRBD1 matches 7 bases. Germline CDR1 and CDR2: SGHDT and YYEEEE. V dropped 4 bases and J dropped 11; count of bases not matched to a gene: 12. There are 14 residues in the CDR3. The CDR3 DNA reads TGTGCCAGCAGCCCGGGGGACAGAATATCAGCCCAGCATTTT. It translates to CASSPGDRISAQHF. The full variable domain, completed using reference TRBV5-6 and TRBJ1-5, is DAGVTQSPTHLIKTRGQQVTLRCSPKSGHDTVSWYQQALGQGPQFIFQYYEEEERQRGNFPDRFSGHQFPNYSSELNVNALLLGDSALYLCASSPGDRISAQHFGDGTRLSIL.

The J gene is TRBJ1-3, the V gene TRBV10-3; D not resolved. Germline V gene data show CDR1 as ENHRY and CDR2 as SYGVKD. The V gene lost 7 bases and the J gene lost 5 bases, with 12 bases spanning the gap. The CDR3 has 13 amino acids. CDR3 nucleotide sequence: TGTGCCATCACCGGAGACGGAAGAAACACCATATATTTT. Its translation: CAITGDGRNTIYF.

This chain joins TRBV30 and TRBJ2-2, with a weak D call TRBD2 (5 bases). V was clipped by 5 bases and J by 1 base, with 8 bases between them. This CDR3 is built from 13 residues. In germline, CDR1 is GTSNPN, CDR2 SVGIG (reference sequence). CDR3 bases: TGTGCCTGGGGGGAGAGGAACACCGGGGAGCTGTTTTTT. As protein: CAWGERNTGELFF.

V usage is TRBV4-1 and J usage is TRBJ1-5, with unresolved D. The CDR3 is 16 residues long. V was trimmed by 0 bases and J by 5 bases, leaving 14 bases between them. Germline assignment: CDR1 MGHRA and CDR2 YSYEKL. Here the CDR3 reads CASSQDLMTRHQPQHF. In DNA, the CDR3 is TGCGCCAGCAGCCAAGATCTAATGACTCGTCATCAGCCCCAGCATTTT.

This chain joins TRBV10-3 and TRBJ1-5; TRBD1 agrees at 9 bases. CDR1 and CDR2 (germline): ENHRY, SYGVKD. The CDR3 is 15 amino acids. The V gene end was trimmed by 4 bases and the J gene end by 3 bases; junction bases not matched to a gene: 4. The CDR3 region is CAISVGTGYNQPQHF. The CDR3 region has the DNA TGTGCCATCAGTGTGGGGACAGGGTACAATCAGCCCCAGCATTTT.

This clone was seen just once. The DNA of the CDR3 is TGTGCCAGCACCGGGGGGCGGGAAAAACTGTTTTTT. It translates to CASTGGREKLFF. The chain links TRBV28 to TRBJ1-4; tentative D call: TRBD1 (6 bases). The germline V gene encodes CDR1 MDHEN and CDR2 SYDVKM. Trimming left V 7 bases short and J 8 bases short, with 11 bases between. The CDR3 sequence is 12 residues long.

The J gene is TRBJ2-5, the V gene TRBV7-6; TRBD2 matches 12 bases. Germline V gene data show CDR1 as SGHVS and CDR2 as FNYEAQ. The CDR3 runs to 17 residues. With 0 bases clipped from V and 5 bases from J, the junction kept 7 bases outside the gene matches. CDR3 loop: CASSLAASGGEWETQYF. Here the CDR3 DNA reads TGTGCCAGCAGCTTAGCGGCTAGCGGGGGGGAGTGGGAGACCCAGTACTTC. Using reference TRBV7-6 and TRBJ2-5 for the parts outside the CDR3, the full variable domain is GAGVSQSPRYKVTKRGQDVALRCDPISGHVSLYWYRQALGQGPEFLTYFNYEAQQDKSGLPNDRFSAERPEGSISTLTIQRTEQRDSAMYRCASSLAASGGEWETQYFGPGTRLLVL.

This chain links TRBV29-1 with TRBJ2-5; possibly TRBD2 for D (6 bases). TRBJ2-7 explains the end of the DNA better; the J call may be wrong. This CDR3 comprises 13 residues. Germline lookup yields CDR1 SQVTM and CDR2 ANQGSEA. The chain's CDR3 is CSVDGGGHYEQYF. The CDR3 DNA reads TGCAGCGTTGATGGCGGAGGGCACTACGAGCAGTACTTC.

CDR3 loop: CAWTPGQGMDEKLFF. In DNA form, the CDR3 reads TGTGCCTGGACCCCAGGGCAGGGGATGGATGAAAAACTGTTTTTT. The gene calls are TRBV30 and TRBJ1-4; the D gene is possibly TRBD1 (6 bases). This CDR3 has 15 residues. Trimming left V 4 bases short and J 6 bases short, with 18 bases between. Germline loops: CDR1 GTSNPN, CDR2 SVGIG (reference sequence). The full variable domain, its missing parts supplied by reference TRBV30 and TRBJ1-4, is SQTIHQWPATLVQPVGSPLSLECTVEGTSNPNLYWYRQAAGRGLQLLFYSVGIGQISSEVPQNLSASRPQDRQFILSSKKLLLSDSGFYLCAWTPGQGMDEKLFFGSGTQLSVL.

V and J are TRBV7-9 and TRBJ1-4; 9 positions agree with TRBD1. Per the germline V gene, CDR1 is SEHNR and CDR2 is FQNEAQ (reference sequence). The CDR3 is 18 amino acids. J lost 3 bases, V lost 1 base, and 9 bases had no gene match. The CDR3 sequence is CASSLGGQGSQSNEKLFF. As DNA, the CDR3 is TGTGCCAGCAGCTTAGGGGGACAGGGAAGTCAGTCTAATGAAAAACTGTTTTTT.

The chain carries TRBV2 and TRBJ2-3; the D gene is possibly TRBD2 (5 bases). This CDR3 is 14 amino acids long. The germline CDR1 and CDR2 sequences are SNHLY and FYNNEI. Trimming took 4 bases from V and 4 from J, leaving 12 bases between them. The CDR3 nucleotides are TGTGCCAGCAGTGGAATGAGGGATGCAGATACGCAGTATTTT. Translation gives CASSGMRDADTQYF.

This chain uses TRBV11-2 with TRBJ1-1; no reliable D call. CDR1 is SGHAT and CDR2 is FQNNGV in the germline V gene. The CDR3 consists of 14 residues. Trimming shortened V by 1 base and J by 0 bases, and 6 bases separated the two germline ends. CDR3 nucleotides: TGTGCCAGCAGCTTAGCGTTAATGAACACTGAAGCTTTCTTT. Translating it yields CASSLALMNTEAFF.

The rearrangement links TRBV7-2 to TRBJ1-5, with 9 bases fitting TRBD1. CDR3 length: 16 amino acids. CDR1 SGHTA and CDR2 FQGNSA come from the germline V gene. The junction had 7 bases not matched to a gene; V was cut back by 2 bases and J by 5 bases. CDR3 protein: CASSLSGQGPDQPQHF. The CDR3 DNA reads TGTGCCAGCAGCTTATCCGGACAGGGGCCAGATCAGCCCCAGCATTTT.

This chain connects TRBV7-2 to TRBJ2-5; D remains ambiguous. The DNA end favors TRBJ2-7, so the J call may be wrong. The germline V gene encodes CDR1 SGHTA and CDR2 FQGNSA. This CDR3 is 15 amino acids long. The CDR3 region is CASSLSSAALYEQYF. The CDR3 DNA reads TGTGCCAGCAGCTTAAGCTCAGCAGCGCTCTACGAGCAGTACTTC.

This clone occurred a few times. This chain joins TRBV6-1 and TRBJ2-1; the D is unclear. The CDR3 is made up of 14 amino acids. Germline CDR1 and CDR2: MNHNS and SASEGT. Trimming removed 3 bases from V and 4 bases from J, with 10 bases in between. The CDR3 region is CASSDLTVYNEQFF. CDR3 DNA: TGTGCCAGCAGTGACCTAACAGTATACAATGAGCAGTTCTTC.

V usage is TRBV6-5 and J usage is TRBJ2-7; TRBD2 matches at 11 bases. Looked up from germline, CDR1 is MNHEY and CDR2 is SVGAGI. The length of the CDR3 is 15 residues. J lost 3 bases, V lost 6 bases, and 7 bases had no gene match. In nucleotides, the CDR3 is TGTGCCAGCAGGCCCCTAGCGGGAGGATTCTACGAGCAGTACTTC. Its protein is CASRPLAGGFYEQYF.

This chain uses TRBV7-6 with TRBJ2-3, with 8 bases fitting TRBD2. Germline CDR1 reads SGHVS; CDR2 reads FNYEAQ. The CDR3 extends over 16 amino acids. Trimming cost V 5 bases and J 6 bases; bases outside gene matches: 13. The CDR3: CASSKLAAGASDTQYF. CDR3 bases: TGTGCCAGCAGCAAACTAGCGGCAGGAGCGTCTGATACGCAGTATTTT.

The chain recombines TRBV6-5 with TRBJ1-1; weak D call: TRBD1 (6 bases). The V end was cut by 7 bases, the J end by 5 bases, with 17 bases between. Germline V gives CDR1 MNHEY, CDR2 SVGAGI. The CDR3 is 14 amino acids. The CDR3 sequence: CASNKLTGLTEAFF. Written as DNA, the CDR3 is TGTGCCAGCAACAAACTCACAGGGCTGACTGAAGCTTTCTTT.

The genes are TRBV18 and TRBJ2-3; D is perhaps TRBD1 (5 bases). The CDR3 runs 13 residues. Germline V CDR1 and CDR2: KGHSH, LQKENI. Trimming took 6 bases from V and 6 from J, leaving 13 bases between them. This chain's CDR3 is CASSGTNRDTQYF. The CDR3 bases are TGTGCCAGCTCCGGAACGAACAGGGATACGCAGTATTTT.